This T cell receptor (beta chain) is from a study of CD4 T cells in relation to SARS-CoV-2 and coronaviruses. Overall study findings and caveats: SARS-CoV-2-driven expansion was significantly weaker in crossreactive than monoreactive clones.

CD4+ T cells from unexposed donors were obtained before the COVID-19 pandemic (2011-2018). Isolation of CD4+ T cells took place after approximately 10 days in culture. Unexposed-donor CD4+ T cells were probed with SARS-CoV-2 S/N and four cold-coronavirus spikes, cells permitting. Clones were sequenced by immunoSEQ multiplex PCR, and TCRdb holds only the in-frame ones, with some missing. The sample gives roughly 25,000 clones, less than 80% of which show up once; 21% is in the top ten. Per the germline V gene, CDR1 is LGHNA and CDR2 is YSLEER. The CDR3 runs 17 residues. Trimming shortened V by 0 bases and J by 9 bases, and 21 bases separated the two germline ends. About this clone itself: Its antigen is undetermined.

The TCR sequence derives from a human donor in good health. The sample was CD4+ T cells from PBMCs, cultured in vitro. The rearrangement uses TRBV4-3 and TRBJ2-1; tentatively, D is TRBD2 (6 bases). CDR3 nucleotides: TGCGCCAGCAGCCAAGAATTCCGACTAGATTTTAGGGGTGAGCAGTTCTTC. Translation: CASSQEFRLDFRGEQFF.